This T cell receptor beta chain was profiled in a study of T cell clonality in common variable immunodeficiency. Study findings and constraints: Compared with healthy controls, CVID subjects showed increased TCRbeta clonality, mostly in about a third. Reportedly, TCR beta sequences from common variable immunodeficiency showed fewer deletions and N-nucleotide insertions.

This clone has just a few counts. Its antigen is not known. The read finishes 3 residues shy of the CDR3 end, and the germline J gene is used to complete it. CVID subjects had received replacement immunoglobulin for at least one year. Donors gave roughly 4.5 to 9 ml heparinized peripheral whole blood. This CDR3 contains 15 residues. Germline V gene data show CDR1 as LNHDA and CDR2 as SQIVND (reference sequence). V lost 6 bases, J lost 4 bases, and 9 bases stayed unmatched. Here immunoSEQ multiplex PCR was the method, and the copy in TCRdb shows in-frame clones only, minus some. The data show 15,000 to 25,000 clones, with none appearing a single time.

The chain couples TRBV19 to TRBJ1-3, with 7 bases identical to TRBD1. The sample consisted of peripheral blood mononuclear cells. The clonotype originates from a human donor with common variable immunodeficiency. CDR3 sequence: CASRLDGTVGNTIYF. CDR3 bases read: TGTGCCAGTAGGCTCGACGGGACAGTCGGAAACACC.